The sample holds a few counts of the clone carrying this TCR beta chain. The antigen remains unidentified. The study ran its PCR with 60 Vbeta and 13 Jbeta primers. The method was immunoSEQ multiplex PCR; TCRdb's version includes in-frame clones alone and lacks a portion of them. The sample includes about 120,000 clones, roughly 18% seen only once; the top ten take 2.9%. The CDR3 loop spans 13 amino acids. CDR1 and CDR2 (germline): GTSNPN, SVGIG (reference sequence). Deletions cut 0 bases from V and 10 bases from J, with 12 bases between. The sample comes from a study of cytomegalovirus exposure and HLA in healthy donors. Points from the study as a whole: One variant, a missense change in DCLRE1C, was linked in a later analysis to TCR beta V- and J-gene trimming. Most TCR beta V segments were productive about 87% or about 30% of the time in an earlier analysis. Common viral pathogens seemed to be connected with several of the most significant clusters, according to a later analysis. Later, an analysis showed that TCR beta chains associated with HLA were more clonally expanded than others that were equally common.

The sequencing input was PBMCs. The V and J genes are TRBV30 and TRBJ1-4, with no clear D. The sequence was obtained from a female donor in good health and CMV-seropositive. This CDR3 is CAWSVRGKGKLFF. Here the CDR3 DNA reads TGTGCCTGGAGTGTACGGGGAAAAGGAAAACTGTTTTTT.